What follows are 7 T cell receptor beta chains derived from one specimen sequenced in a study of CD4 T cells in relation to SARS-CoV-2 and coronaviruses. Before the COVID-19 pandemic, during about 2010-2019, CD4+ T cells were taken from unexposed donors. Profiling relied on immunoSEQ multiplex PCR, and the TCRdb table lists in-frame clones only, not all of them. Of 50,000 to 70,000 clones listed, around 87% were seen once; the top ten hold around 1.6%. The sequenced material came from memory CD4+ T cells from PBMCs. Receptors were obtained from a human donor in good health.

V is TRBV3-1 (or the pseudogene TRBV3-2) and J is TRBJ1-5; no definite D call. V dropped 1 base and J dropped 3 bases, with 7 bases sitting between them. Germline-derived CDR1 and CDR2 are LGHDT and YNNKEL (reference sequence). The CDR3 contains 14 residues. CDR3 DNA: TGTGCCAGCAGCCAAGCACGGACCAATCAGCCCCAGCATTTT. Its translation: CASSQARTNQPQHF.

The rearrangement joins TRBV7-2 to TRBJ2-3; the D is unclear. V lost 8 bases and J lost 5, with 8 bases in between. This CDR3 contains 11 residues. The V gene's germline CDR1 is SGHTA and CDR2 FQGNSA. In DNA form, the CDR3 reads TGTGCCAGCGGATGGGGAGATACGCAGTATTTT. This translates into CASGWGDTQYF.

V is TRBV7-2 and J is TRBJ2-1; D is perhaps TRBD2 (6 bases). The CDR3 has 15 amino acids. Germline values: CDR1 SGHTA, CDR2 FQGNSA. The ends were cut back, 2 bases at V and 8 bases at J, with 16 bases in the middle. Here the CDR3 reads CASSLRDSIRDEQFF. Here the CDR3 DNA reads TGTGCCAGCAGCTTAAGGGACTCTATTCGCGATGAGCAGTTCTTC.

CDR3 in DNA: TGTGCCAGCAGCTTAGCGATCTGGCGGGGGGGAGGAGAGACCCAGTACTTC. This gives the protein CASSLAIWRGGGETQYF. The chain carries TRBV11-2 and TRBJ2-5, with 9 positions matching TRBD2. Germline V gene data show CDR1 as SGHAT and CDR2 as FQNNGV. Trimming took 1 base from V and 4 from J; bases not matched to a gene: 10. The CDR3 is 17 amino acids.

V is TRBV21-1 and J is TRBJ2-7. TRBV21-1 constitutes a pseudogene. This CDR3 has 21 amino acids. In nucleotides, the CDR3 is TGTGCCAGCAGCAAAGATATTATCAGGGGGCAGAGGCGGGAGGATCCCAACGAGCAGTACTTC. Its translation is CASSKDIIRGQRREDPNEQYF.

V gene TRBV7-2 combines with J gene TRBJ2-5, with D possibly TRBD2 on 7 matching bases. The CDR3 has 15 amino acids. Per germline, CDR1 SGHTA and CDR2 FQGNSA. V gave up 6 bases and J gave up 2 bases, with 16 bases separating them. In nucleotides, the CDR3 is TGTGCCAGCAGACTAGGGGGGAGGGGGCAAGAGACCCAGTACTTC. Translation: CASRLGGRGQETQYF.

The V and J genes are TRBV30 and TRBJ2-3; perhaps TRBD2 as D (5 bases). The germline V gene encodes CDR1 GTSNPN and CDR2 SVGIG (reference sequence). Trimming removed 0 bases at V and 6 bases at J, with 10 bases between. The CDR3 consists of 13 residues. The CDR3 is CAWSVGGADTQYF. The CDR3 bases are TGTGCCTGGAGTGTAGGAGGAGCGGATACGCAGTATTTT.